This TCR beta chain appears in the sequencing data of a study of human T cells and chemical hapten exposure. TCRdb itself ran the RACE reads through MiXCR, one entry per CDR3 protein. Among 130,000 or so distinct CDR3 sequences, about 10% were seen once, and the ten largest hold around 2.5%. Turning to this clonotype: Its antigen is unknown.

Findings and caveats of the study: Because all patients had alopecia, their immune responses might differ from healthy ones. It was expanded TCRs that formed significantly more large CDR3 similarity clusters than controls did.

The CDR3 spans 13 residues. Per the germline V gene, CDR1 is SNHLY and CDR2 is FYNNEI. The junction had 6 bases not matched to a gene; V was cut back by 7 bases and J by 6 bases. Described time point: patch test 3, about 24 weeks after DPC sensitization. Treatment reported: therapeutic diphenylcyclopropenone sensitization with weekly scalp DPC. The sequencing used whole blood, collected in connection with sensitization to the hapten diphenylcyclopropenone (DPC). This rearrangement joins TRBV2 to TRBJ2-1, with 7 bases aligning to TRBD2. The sequence was obtained from a woman aged 45-60 years with alopecia areata. Some clones in this sample may be carry-over from other donors' samples. The CDR3 nucleotides are TGTGCCAGCATCCTAGGACTAGGCAATGAGCAGTTCTTC. This codes for CASILGLGNEQFF. The full variable domain, rest sourced from reference TRBV2 and TRBJ2-1, is EPEVTQTPSHQVTQMGQEVILRCVPISNHLYFYWYRQILGQKVEFLVSFYNNEISEKSEIFDDQFSVERPDGSNFTLKIRSTKLEDSAMYFCASILGLGNEQFFGPGTRLTVL.